Listed below are T cell receptor beta chains from one sample, sequenced in a study of blood T cell repertoires in COVID-19. Only in-frame clones appear in the TCRdb table, and some are missing; sequencing was by immunoSEQ multiplex PCR. The sample gives about 210,000 clones, 84% of which show up once; about 7.8% is in the top ten. Material: peripheral blood. These receptor sequences come from a woman at least 80 years old with COVID-19, enrolled during active disease. Each CDR3 is given with its conserved first and last residue. D genes are given only for firm matches. Not every row has a clone size; where given, it reads once, few, many or a size class.

j_call v_call d_call clone_size cdr3_aa cdr3_nt
TRBJ2-1 TRBV7-9 TRBD2 few CASSPGTISSGEQFF TGTGCCAGCAGCCCCGGGACTATTAGTTCTGGTGAGCAGTTCTTC
TRBJ1-2 TRBV29-1 . . CSVLGRSYGYTF TGCAGCGTTCTGGGGCGGAGCTATGGCTACACCTTC
TRBJ2-3 TRBV3-1/TRBV3-2 . . CASSQQGLSDTQYF TGTGCCAGCAGCCAACAGGGATTATCAGATACGCAGTATTTT
TRBJ2-1 TRBV9 . once CASSAPPDYTYNEQFF TGTGCCAGCAGCGCTCCCCCGGACTACACCTACAATGAGCAGTTCTTC
TRBJ2-7 TRBV19 . . CASSIRGRQGLGYEQYF TGTGCCAGTAGTATACGGGGGAGACAGGGTTTAGGTTACGAGCAGTACTTC
TRBJ2-1 TRBV11-2 . few CASSLDSSSYNEQFF TGTGCCAGCAGCTTAGATTCGAGCTCCTACAATGAGCAGTTCTTC
TRBJ1-2 TRBV6-6 TRBD1 once CASSYSTGGGYSYTF TGTGCCAGCAGTTACTCGACAGGGGGAGGATACAGCTACACCTTC
TRBJ2-5 TRBV5-5 . . CASSRDSQETQYF TGTGCCAGCAGCCGTGACAGCCAAGAGACCCAGTACTTC
TRBJ2-3 TRBV29-1 . . CSVTYGIVTDTQYF TGCAGCGTTACCTACGGGATAGTTACAGATACGCAGTATTTT
TRBJ2-4 TRBV5-1 . . CASRNTSPAKNIQYF TGCGCCAGCAGAAACACGTCCCCAGCGAAAAACATTCAGTACTTC
TRBJ1-1 TRBV5-1 . . CASSLWDTSNTEAFF TGCGCCAGCAGCCTTTGGGACACCTCGAACACTGAAGCTTTCTTT
TRBJ1-2 TRBV29-1 . . CSVLRVHYGYTF TGCAGCGTCCTCAGGGTTCACTATGGCTACACCTTC
TRBJ2-5 TRBV2 . . CASRAEAGETQYF TGTGCCAGCAGAGCAGAGGCCGGGGAGACCCAGTACTTC
TRBJ1-6 TRBV3-1/TRBV3-2 . . CASSERGGYNSPLHF TGTGCCAGCTCAGAGCGGGGCGGGTATAATTCACCCCTCCACTTT
TRBJ2-1 TRBV10-3 . . CAAGRGAYNEQFF TGTGCCGCCGGTAGGGGCGCGTACAATGAGCAGTTCTTC
TRBJ1-2 TRBV3-1/TRBV3-2 TRBD1 once CASSFNRGSNYGYTF TGTGCCAGCAGCTTTAACAGGGGCTCTAACTATGGCTACACCTTC
TRBJ2-1 TRBV5-1 TRBD2 . CASSLASGLAEFEQFF TGCGCCAGCAGCTTGGCCTCGGGACTAGCGGAATTTGAGCAGTTCTTC
TRBJ2-1 TRBV6-4 . . CASSARQASYNEQFF TGTGCCAGCAGTGCGCGACAGGCCTCCTACAATGAGCAGTTCTTC
TRBJ2-3 TRBV10-3 TRBD2 . CAIGSSGGASTDTQYF TGTGCCATCGGGAGTAGCGGGGGGGCAAGCACAGATACGCAGTATTTT
TRBJ2-3 TRBV5-1 . . CASKSSLGGGQFTDTQYF TGCGCCAGCAAATCTAGTTTGGGCGGGGGCCAATTCACAGATACGCAGTATTTT
TRBJ2-7 TRBV5-1 TRBD2 . CASSDTSGSYEQYF TGCGCCAGCAGCGATACTAGCGGCTCCTACGAGCAGTACTTC
TRBJ1-1 TRBV19 TRBD1 . CASSLGRGLTEAFF TGTGCCAGTAGTCTGGGCAGGGGGCTGACTGAAGCTTTCTTT
TRBJ1-1 TRBV6-5 . . CASSYSPGMNTEAFF TGTGCCAGCAGTTACTCTCCAGGGATGAACACTGAAGCTTTCTTT
TRBJ1-4 TRBV6-2/TRBV6-3 . . CASSLPGTKGEKLFF TGTGCCAGCAGCCTTCCAGGGACAAAAGGAGAAAAACTGTTTTTT
TRBJ2-2 TRBV19 . . CASSISRAGELFF TGTGCCAGTAGTATCTCCAGGGCCGGGGAGCTGTTTTTT
TRBJ2-7 TRBV7-9 TRBD1 . CASSLGDGDRAEQYF TGTGCCAGCAGCTTAGGTGATGGCGACAGGGCCGAGCAGTACTTC
TRBJ1-1 TRBV7-9 . . CASSLQGFEAFF TGTGCCAGCAGCTTACAGGGGTTTGAAGCTTTCTTT
TRBJ2-1 TRBV7-3 . . CASSLLGFNEQFF TGTGCCAGCAGCCTACTAGGGTTCAATGAGCAGTTCTTC
TRBJ1-1 TRBV15 TRBD1 . CATSTGGSYTEAFF TGTGCCACTTCTACAGGGGGATCTTACACTGAAGCTTTCTTT
TRBJ1-2 TRBV2 . once CASRGSNYGYTF TGTGCCAGCAGGGGGAGCAACTATGGCTACACCTTC
TRBJ2-7 TRBV5-4 TRBD1 . CASSLMGQKGSEQYF TGTGCCAGCAGCTTGATGGGACAGAAAGGTTCCGAGCAGTACTTC
TRBJ2-1 TRBV7-7 . . CASSPQGGLVMNEQFF TGTGCTAGCAGCCCCCAGGGGGGACTAGTGATGAATGAGCAGTTCTTC
TRBJ2-1 TRBV9 . . CASSVGRTGTWNPTPYNEQFF TGTGCCAGCAGCGTAGGTCGTACCGGGACATGGAACCCGACACCCTACAATGAGCAGTTCTTC
TRBJ1-2 TRBV6-5 . . CASRAGEVGYTF TGTGCCAGCAGAGCAGGGGAAGTTGGCTACACCTTC
TRBJ1-1 TRBV14 . few CASSQSPGTEAFF TGTGCCAGCAGCCAATCTCCGGGAACTGAAGCTTTCTTT
TRBJ1-6 TRBV4-1 . . CASSQEGAGQNSPLHF TGCGCCAGCAGCCAAGAAGGGGCAGGCCAAAATTCACCCCTCCACTTT
TRBJ2-1 TRBV3-1/TRBV3-2 . . CASGNGGEQFF TGTGCCAGCGGAAACGGGGGTGAGCAGTTCTTC
TRBJ1-3 TRBV5-5 . . CASSPPRGTGNTIYF TGTGCCAGCAGCCCTCCTCGGGGTACGGGAAACACCATATATTTT
TRBJ2-7 TRBV7-9 TRBD2 . CASSFGTSGSSEQYF TGTGCCAGCAGCTTCGGGACTAGCGGGAGCAGTGAGCAGTACTTC
TRBJ2-7 TRBV2 . . CASIGLGEQYF TGTGCCAGCATAGGCCTAGGCGAGCAGTACTTC
TRBJ1-1 TRBV19 . . CASSFANLNTEAFF TGTGCCAGTAGTTTTGCAAACTTGAACACTGAAGCTTTCTTT
TRBJ1-1 TRBV6-1 . . CASSEAQTVGNTEAFF TGTGCCAGCAGTGAAGCTCAGACAGTGGGGAACACTGAAGCTTTCTTT
TRBJ1-1 TRBV10-3 . . CAIGYGDGNTEAFF TGTGCCATCGGCTACGGGGATGGGAACACTGAAGCTTTCTTT
TRBJ1-4 TRBV28 TRBD1 . CASSIRDRAEKLFF TGTGCCAGCAGTATCCGGGACAGGGCGGAAAAACTGTTTTTT
TRBJ2-1 TRBV9 . . CASSVRLDYNEQFF TGTGCCAGCAGCGTGAGACTAGACTACAATGAGCAGTTCTTC
TRBJ1-1 TRBV11-2 TRBD1 . CASSLETGSGEAFF TGTGCCAGCAGCTTAGAGACAGGGTCAGGTGAAGCTTTCTTT
TRBJ1-1 TRBV5-8 . once CASSLWGRMNTEAFF TGTGCCAGCAGCTTATGGGGGCGTATGAACACTGAAGCTTTCTTT
TRBJ1-4 TRBV2 . . CASRRETNEKLFF TGTGCCAGCAGAAGAGAAACTAATGAAAAACTGTTTTTT
TRBJ2-5 TRBV18 TRBD2 . CASSPYTTSTETQYF TGTGCCAGCTCACCATACACGACTAGCACGGAGACCCAGTACTTC
TRBJ1-1 TRBV7-8 TRBD1 once CASSFYQGASTEAFF TGTGCCAGCAGCTTCTATCAGGGGGCAAGCACTGAAGCTTTCTTT
TRBJ1-1 TRBV7-8 . . CASSLALGGLNTEAFF TGTGCCAGCAGCTTAGCGTTGGGGGGGCTGAACACTGAAGCTTTCTTT
TRBJ1-6 TRBV9 . . CASSVETVSSYNSPLHF TGTGCCAGCAGCGTAGAAACAGTGAGCTCCTATAATTCACCCCTCCACTTT
TRBJ2-7 TRBV5-1 . . CASSLGQEAEQYF TGCGCCAGCAGCTTGGGACAGGAGGCCGAGCAGTACTTC
TRBJ1-2 TRBV4-1 . few CASGHSTANYGYTF TGCGCCAGCGGTCACTCGACAGCTAACTATGGCTACACCTTC
TRBJ1-2 TRBV7-2 . . CASSLADRYYGYTF TGTGCCAGCAGCTTAGCCGACAGGTACTATGGCTACACCTTC